Listed here are 9 T cell receptor beta chains from one sample, sequenced in a study of blood T cell repertoires in COVID-19. Repertoires were generated with immunoSEQ multiplex PCR, while TCRdb's copy carries only in-frame clones and drops some. The sample lists a few hundred thousand clones, approximately 84% occurring once. The sequenced sample consisted of peripheral blood. These receptor sequences come from a man aged 45-65 years with acute or convalescent COVID-19.

The chain combines TRBV5-6 with TRBJ1-1, with 8 bases identical to TRBD1. The CDR3 has 15 amino acids. Trimming removed 3 bases from V and 0 bases from J; junction bases left unmatched: 4. Germline CDR1 SGHDT, CDR2 YYEEEE. CDR3: CASSWGDRLNTEAFF. CDR3 DNA sequence: TGTGCCAGCAGCTGGGGGGACAGGTTGAACACTGAAGCTTTCTTT.

This clone was seen only a few times. The chain is built from TRBV5-4 and TRBJ1-6, with D possibly being TRBD1 (5 bases). Germline V gene sequence: CDR1 SGHNT, CDR2 YYREEE (reference sequence). Trimming took 0 bases from V and 5 from J, leaving 9 bases between them. The CDR3 is 15 amino acids. The CDR3 DNA reads TGTGCCAGCAGCTTGGTTCGGGGGAATAATTCACCCCTCCACTTT. Its translation is CASSLVRGNNSPLHF.

V usage is TRBV12-1 and J usage is TRBJ2-3; TRBD2, the table's D call, lacks a check against the DNA. TRBV12-1 is a recognized pseudogene. The CDR3 extends over 15 amino acids. The CDR3 is CASSFGRKTRDTQYF. Here the CDR3 DNA reads TGTGCCAGCAGCTTTGGTAGAAAGACTAGAGATACGCAGTATTTT.

This clone was seen a few times. The V call is TRBV2, the J call TRBJ2-3; a possible D gene is TRBD2 (6 bases). The CDR3 contains 14 residues. V was pared by 2 bases and J by 6 bases, with 12 bases between. Germline V gene data show CDR1 as SNHLY and CDR2 as FYNNEI. The CDR3 DNA reads TGTGCCAGCAGTGAAAGCAGGGAGGTGGATACGCAGTATTTT. It codes for CASSESREVDTQYF.

Only one count was recorded for this clone. V and J are TRBV3-1 (or the pseudogene TRBV3-2) and TRBJ1-4; no reliable D call. This CDR3 spans 13 amino acids. Germline V lookup: CDR1 LGHDT, CDR2 YNNKEL (reference sequence). The ends were cut back, 4 bases at V and 8 bases at J, with 11 bases in the middle. CDR3 sequence reads: CASSLYQEEKLFF. The DNA of the CDR3 is TGTGCCAGCAGCCTATATCAGGAAGAAAAACTGTTTTTT.

The gene calls are TRBV18 and TRBJ1-2, with D perhaps matching TRBD1 (6 bases). Germline loops: CDR1 KGHSH, CDR2 LQKENI. With 0 bases removed from V and 8 bases from J, the gap between germline ends came to 19 bases. The CDR3 has 16 residues. Written as DNA, the CDR3 is TGTGCCAGCTCACCACCGGGTCAGGGGAGAACCGAGGGCTACACCTTC. Translation: CASSPPGQGRTEGYTF.

This chain links TRBV5-1 with TRBJ2-7; D may be TRBD2 (6 bases). CDR3 length: 15 amino acids. Germline V gives CDR1 SGHRS, CDR2 YFSETQ. Between the trimmed V and J ends, which lost 0 bases and 0 bases, there was a span of 10 bases. For the CDR3, the DNA is TGCGCCAGCAGCTTGGAGCAGGAGGGCTCCTACGAGCAGTACTTC. Translating gives CASSLEQEGSYEQYF. Filled out from reference TRBV5-1 and TRBJ2-7, the complete variable domain reads KAGVTQTPRYLIKTRGQQVTLSCSPISGHRSVSWYQQTPGQGLQFLFEYFSETQRNKGNFPGRFSGRQFSNSRSEMNVSTLELGDSALYLCASSLEQEGSYEQYFGPGTRLTVT.

The chain combines TRBV5-4 with TRBJ2-3; TRBD1 matches 7 bases. Germline V gene sequence: CDR1 SGHNT, CDR2 YYREEE (reference sequence). The V gene end was trimmed by 1 base and the J gene end by 4 bases; junction bases not matched to a gene: 3. CDR3 length: 14 residues. The CDR3, as DNA: TGTGCCAGCAGCTTGAAACAGGGGCCAGATACGCAGTATTTT. The encoded protein is CASSLKQGPDTQYF. The entire variable domain, with the rest obtained from reference TRBV5-4 and TRBJ2-3, is as follows: ETGVTQSPTHLIKTRGQQVTLRCSSQSGHNTVSWYQQALGQGPQFIFQYYREEENGRGNFPPRFSGLQFPNYSSELNVNALELDDSALYLCASSLKQGPDTQYFGPGTRLTVL.

A remark on this clone: The germline gene is not matched at one end of the junction; a read error may be the cause. The chain has TRBV7-2 and TRBJ2-5; 8 bases line up with TRBD1. The CDR3 extends over 13 amino acids. Germline V CDR1 and CDR2: SGHTA, FQGNSA. CDR3: CASTLQGGETQYF. The CDR3 DNA reads TGTGCCAGCACCTTACAGGGGGGAGAGACCCAGTACTTC.